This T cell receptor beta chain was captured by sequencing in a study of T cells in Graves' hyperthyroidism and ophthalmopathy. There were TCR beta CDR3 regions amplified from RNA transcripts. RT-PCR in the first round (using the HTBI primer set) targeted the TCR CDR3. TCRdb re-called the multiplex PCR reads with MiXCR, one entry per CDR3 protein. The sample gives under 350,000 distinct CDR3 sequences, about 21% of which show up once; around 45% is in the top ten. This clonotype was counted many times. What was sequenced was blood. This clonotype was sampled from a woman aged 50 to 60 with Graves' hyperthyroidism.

The CDR3 sequence is CASRSGGGGYGYTF. Here the CDR3 DNA reads TGTGCCAGCAGGTCCGGGGGGGGCGGCTATGGCTACACCTTC. The rearrangement uses TRBV12-3 or TRBV12-4 and TRBJ1-2, with a possible D match to TRBD1 (6 bases). V gave up 6 bases and J gave up 4 bases, with 15 bases separating them. This CDR3 is built from 14 residues.